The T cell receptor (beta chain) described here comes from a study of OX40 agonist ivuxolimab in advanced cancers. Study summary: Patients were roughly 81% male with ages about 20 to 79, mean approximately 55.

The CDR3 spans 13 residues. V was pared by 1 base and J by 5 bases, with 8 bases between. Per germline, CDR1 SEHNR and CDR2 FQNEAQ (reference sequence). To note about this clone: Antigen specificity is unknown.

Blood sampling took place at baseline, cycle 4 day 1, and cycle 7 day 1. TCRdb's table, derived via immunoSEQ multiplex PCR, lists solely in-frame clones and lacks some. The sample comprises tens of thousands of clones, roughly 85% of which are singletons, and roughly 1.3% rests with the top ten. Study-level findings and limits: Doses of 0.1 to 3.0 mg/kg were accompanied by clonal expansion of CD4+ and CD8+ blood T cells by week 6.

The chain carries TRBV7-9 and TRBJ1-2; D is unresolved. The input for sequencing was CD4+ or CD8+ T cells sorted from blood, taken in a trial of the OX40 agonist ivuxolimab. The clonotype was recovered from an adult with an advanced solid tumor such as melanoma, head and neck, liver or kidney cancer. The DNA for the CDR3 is TGTGCCAGCAGCTTAGAAACGGTTTATGGCTACACCTTC. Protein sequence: CASSLETVYGYTF.